This T cell receptor (beta chain) was captured by sequencing in a study of siplizumab effects on memory and regulatory T cells. Looked up from germline, CDR1 is SEHNR and CDR2 is FQNEAQ (reference sequence). Losses at the gene ends were 5 bases for V and 1 base for J; bases not matched to a gene: 6. The CDR3 contains 15 residues. The protocol was immunoSEQ multiplex PCR, while the TCRdb copy is restricted to in-frame clones and leaves out a portion. The table records approximately 100,000 clones, roughly 94% of them present only once. The V call is TRBV7-9, the J call TRBJ1-2; 8 nucleotides line up with TRBD1. The sequenced material came from non-Treg CD4+ T cells sorted from blood. The TCR originated in a human donor in good health. The CDR3 DNA follows: TGTGCCAGCAGCCCAGGGACAGGCAATAACTATGGCTACACCTTC. Translating it yields CASSPGTGNNYGYTF.